This is a list of T cell receptor beta chains from one sample in a study of cytomegalovirus exposure and HLA in healthy donors. Method: immunoSEQ multiplex PCR; TCRdb's copy keeps in-frame clones and lacks some. The sample comprises around 130,000 clones, about 74% of which are singletons, and around 7% rests with the top ten. The sample consisted of PBMCs. These receptors all stem from a man between 35 and 55 years old in good health and CMV-seropositive. Both conserved end residues are part of each CDR3. Each record gives: V gene, D gene, J gene, clone size, CDR3 protein, CDR3 DNA. D genes are given only for firm matches. Size is stated for part of the rows, as once, few or many counts, or as a class when the clone is expanded.

V: TRBV6-5
D: TRBD2
J: TRBJ2-2
size: -
CDR3: CASSRGAGELFF
DNA: TGTGCCAGCAGCCGGGGGGCCGGGGAGCTGTTTTTT

V: TRBV2
D: TRBD2
J: TRBJ2-3
size: once
CDR3: CASSPPGLAGGDTQYF
DNA: TGTGCCAGCAGTCCTCCGGGACTAGCGGGAGGAGATACGCAGTATTTT

V: TRBV11-2
D: TRBD1
J: TRBJ2-1
size: -
CDR3: CASSRDRGWVNEQFF
DNA: TGTGCCAGCAGCCGGGACAGGGGGTGGGTAAATGAGCAGTTCTTC

V: TRBV6-5
D: TRBD1
J: TRBJ2-2
size: -
CDR3: CASRRTGNTGELFF
DNA: TGTGCCAGCAGGCGGACAGGGAACACCGGGGAGCTGTTTTTT

V: TRBV28
D: TRBD1
J: TRBJ1-5
size: -
CDR3: CASRFSSGTENQPQHF
DNA: TGTGCCAGCAGGTTTTCCTCAGGGACAGAAAATCAGCCCCAGCATTTT

V: TRBV4-2
D: -
J: TRBJ1-2
size: -
CDR3: CASSQDEQPGDYGYTF
DNA: TGTGCCAGCAGCCAAGATGAGCAACCAGGGGATTATGGCTACACCTTC

V: TRBV18
D: TRBD2
J: TRBJ2-3
size: -
CDR3: CASSPRDYVDTQYF
DNA: TGTGCCAGCTCACCGCGGGACTATGTTGATACGCAGTATTTT

V: TRBV27
D: TRBD1
J: TRBJ2-7
size: -
CDR3: CASSTGGHEQYF
DNA: TGTGCCAGCAGTACAGGGGGCCACGAGCAGTACTTC

V: TRBV30
D: -
J: TRBJ2-1
size: -
CDR3: CAWSFQWEQFF
DNA: TGTGCCTGGAGTTTCCAGTGGGAGCAGTTCTTC

V: TRBV7-9
D: -
J: TRBJ1-1
size: -
CDR3: CASRPKDRIGAEAFF
DNA: TGTGCCAGCAGACCCAAGGACAGAATTGGCGCTGAAGCTTTCTTT

V: TRBV27
D: TRBD2
J: TRBJ2-3
size: -
CDR3: CASSPSATSGGALGLRGTQYF
DNA: TGTGCCAGCAGTCCTAGCGCTACTAGCGGGGGGGCATTGGGGCTCCGTGGTACGCAGTATTTT

V: TRBV27
D: -
J: TRBJ2-1
size: -
CDR3: CASSYSPIPPMQQFF
DNA: TGTGCCAGCAGTTACAGTCCTATCCCCCCGATGCAGCAGTTCTTC

V: TRBV5-1
D: -
J: TRBJ1-1
size: -
CDR3: CASSFSGTEAFF
DNA: TGCGCCAGCAGCTTCTCGGGGACTGAAGCTTTCTTT

V: TRBV6-5
D: TRBD1
J: TRBJ2-7
size: -
CDR3: CASSGDRELSYEQYF
DNA: TGTGCCAGCAGTGGGGACAGGGAACTTAGCTACGAGCAGTACTTC

V: TRBV5-1
D: TRBD2
J: TRBJ2-4
size: -
CDR3: CASSLSGRREAPLAKNIQYF
DNA: TGCGCCAGCAGCTTATCGGGGCGGCGGGAGGCGCCCCTAGCCAAAAACATTCAGTACTTC

V: TRBV29-1
D: -
J: TRBJ1-3
size: -
CDR3: CSAANDLRSGNTIYF
DNA: TGCAGCGCCGCCAATGATCTACGCTCTGGAAACACCATATATTTT

V: TRBV27
D: TRBD1
J: TRBJ2-1
size: -
CDR3: CASSTPKTGRLDEQFF
DNA: TGTGCCAGCAGTACTCCCAAGACAGGGCGACTCGATGAGCAGTTCTTC

V: TRBV6-1
D: TRBD1
J: TRBJ2-7
size: once
CDR3: CASSPLQGTGEQYF
DNA: TGTGCCAGCAGTCCCCTACAGGGGACGGGGGAGCAGTACTTC

V: TRBV7-8
D: TRBD2
J: TRBJ2-5
size: -
CDR3: CASSLLAGGETQYF
DNA: TGTGCCAGCAGCTTACTAGCGGGGGGAGAGACCCAGTACTTC

V: TRBV30
D: TRBD2
J: TRBJ2-1
size: few
CDR3: CAWSVTSGNYNEQFF
DNA: TGTGCCTGGAGTGTTACTAGCGGGAACTACAATGAGCAGTTCTTC

V: TRBV29-1
D: -
J: TRBJ1-2
size: -
CDR3: CSVVPSPGGYTF
DNA: TGCAGCGTTGTACCCTCTCCAGGTGGCTACACCTTC

V: TRBV29-1
D: -
J: TRBJ2-1
size: few
CDR3: CSVELYNEQFF
DNA: TGCAGCGTTGAACTGTACAATGAGCAGTTCTTC

V: TRBV9
D: -
J: TRBJ1-4
size: -
CDR3: CASSVEGGAYEKLFF
DNA: TGTGCCAGCAGCGTAGAGGGGGGGGCGTATGAAAAACTGTTTTTT

V: TRBV25-1
D: -
J: TRBJ1-2
size: -
CDR3: CASSEGLYGYTF
DNA: TGTGCCAGCAGTGAGGGCCTCTATGGCTACACCTTC

V: TRBV12-5
D: TRBD1
J: TRBJ2-3
size: -
CDR3: CASGLGLQGGTDTQYF
DNA: TGTGCTAGTGGTTTGGGATTACAGGGGGGCACAGATACGCAGTATTTT

V: TRBV6-6
D: -
J: TRBJ2-3
size: -
CDR3: CATLRRGTDTQYF
DNA: TGTGCCACCCTGAGGAGGGGCACAGATACGCAGTATTTT

V: TRBV7-2
D: TRBD2
J: TRBJ2-5
size: -
CDR3: CASSFGGGGQETQYF
DNA: TGTGCCAGCAGCTTCGGGGGGGGCGGGCAAGAGACCCAGTACTTC

V: TRBV2
D: -
J: TRBJ2-7
size: once
CDR3: CASSSPEGQAGEQYF
DNA: TGTGCCAGCAGTTCTCCCGAGGGTCAAGCCGGCGAGCAGTACTTC

V: TRBV19
D: -
J: TRBJ2-1
size: -
CDR3: CASSIGRYNEQFF
DNA: TGTGCCAGTAGTATAGGGAGGTACAATGAGCAGTTCTTC

V: TRBV18
D: -
J: TRBJ2-7
size: -
CDR3: CASSPGRGRSEQYF
DNA: TGTGCCAGCTCACCAGGAAGGGGCAGATCCGAGCAGTACTTC

V: TRBV7-2
D: -
J: TRBJ1-5
size: once
CDR3: CASSLQADRNQPQHF
DNA: TGTGCCAGCAGCTTACAGGCAGATCGGAATCAGCCCCAGCATTTT

V: TRBV30
D: TRBD1
J: TRBJ1-5
size: -
CDR3: CAWWRQGSNQPQHF
DNA: TGTGCCTGGTGGAGACAGGGGAGCAATCAGCCCCAGCATTTT

V: TRBV28
D: -
J: TRBJ1-1
size: once
CDR3: CASSRGGTNTEAFF
DNA: TGTGCCAGCAGCCGCGGAGGGACGAACACTGAAGCTTTCTTT

V: TRBV28
D: TRBD1
J: TRBJ1-2
size: -
CDR3: CASTSGTGPYGYTF
DNA: TGTGCCAGCACCTCCGGGACAGGCCCCTATGGCTACACCTTC

V: TRBV5-1
D: TRBD1
J: TRBJ2-1
size: few
CDR3: CASRMDRGSEQFF
DNA: TGCGCCAGCAGGATGGACAGGGGTAGTGAGCAGTTCTTC

V: TRBV15
D: -
J: TRBJ2-7
size: -
CDR3: CATSKSPRTDYEQYF
DNA: TGTGCCACCAGTAAGAGCCCCCGGACAGACTACGAGCAGTACTTC

V: TRBV5-1
D: -
J: TRBJ2-1
size: -
CDR3: CASKTSLNEQFF
DNA: TGCGCCAGCAAAACTAGCTTGAATGAGCAGTTCTTC

V: TRBV5-6
D: TRBD1
J: TRBJ2-2
size: few
CDR3: CASSPGTGGGGELFF
DNA: TGTGCCAGCAGCCCCGGGACAGGGGGTGGCGGGGAGCTGTTTTTT

V: TRBV10-2
D: TRBD1
J: TRBJ2-7
size: once
CDR3: CASSDPRQGPLEQYF
DNA: TGCGCCAGCAGTGACCCCAGACAGGGTCCGCTGGAGCAGTACTTC

V: TRBV7-8
D: TRBD1
J: TRBJ1-4
size: -
CDR3: CASSRDSNEKLFF
DNA: TGTGCCAGCAGCCGGGACAGTAATGAAAAACTGTTTTTT

V: TRBV30
D: TRBD1
J: TRBJ2-2
size: -
CDR3: CARTGGANTGELFF
DNA: TGTGCCAGGACAGGGGGCGCGAACACCGGGGAGCTGTTTTTT

V: TRBV5-1
D: -
J: TRBJ1-3
size: -
CDR3: CASSLRTGSGNTIYF
DNA: TGCGCCAGCAGCTTGCGCACAGGCTCTGGAAACACCATATATTTT

V: TRBV7-6
D: TRBD2
J: TRBJ2-2
size: once
CDR3: CASSLLAGDYSGELFF
DNA: TGTGCCAGCAGCTTATTAGCGGGAGACTATTCCGGGGAGCTGTTTTTT

V: TRBV11-2
D: -
J: TRBJ2-7
size: -
CDR3: CASRDSAYEQYF
DNA: TGTGCCAGCAGGGACAGTGCCTACGAGCAGTACTTC

V: TRBV6-1
D: -
J: TRBJ1-1
size: -
CDR3: CAISEFRGNTEAFF
DNA: TGTGCCATCAGTGAGTTTCGGGGTAACACTGAAGCTTTCTTT

V: TRBV5-1
D: TRBD1
J: TRBJ1-4
size: -
CDR3: CASRLGTASEKLFF
DNA: TGCGCCAGCAGATTAGGGACAGCAAGTGAAAAACTGTTTTTT

V: TRBV16
D: TRBD1
J: TRBJ2-7
size: -
CDR3: CASSRTGPYEQYF
DNA: TGTGCCAGCAGTAGGACAGGGCCCTACGAGCAGTACTTC

V: TRBV2
D: TRBD1
J: TRBJ1-2
size: few
CDR3: CASSPFPGQGRSYGYTF
DNA: TGTGCCAGCAGTCCTTTTCCGGGACAGGGGAGAAGCTATGGCTACACCTTC

V: TRBV7-2
D: -
J: TRBJ2-2
size: -
CDR3: CASSSRAGELFF
DNA: TGTGCCAGCAGCTCCAGGGCCGGGGAGCTGTTTTTT

V: TRBV2
D: -
J: TRBJ1-1
size: -
CDR3: CARAGARGNTEAFF
DNA: TGTGCCAGGGCAGGGGCCAGGGGGAACACTGAAGCTTTCTTT

V: TRBV6-1
D: TRBD1
J: TRBJ2-7
size: -
CDR3: CASSGTGTGAQGEQYF
DNA: TGTGCCAGCAGTGGGACTGGGACAGGGGCGCAAGGGGAGCAGTACTTC

V: TRBV11-1
D: -
J: TRBJ1-3
size: -
CDR3: CASSRTGKSSGNTIYF
DNA: TGTGCCAGCAGCCGGACGGGAAAGAGCTCTGGAAACACCATATATTTT

V: TRBV28
D: TRBD1
J: TRBJ2-2
size: -
CDR3: CASRTGGPNTGELFF
DNA: TGTGCCAGCAGGACAGGGGGCCCTAACACCGGGGAGCTGTTTTTT

V: TRBV5-5
D: TRBD2
J: TRBJ2-1
size: -
CDR3: CASSRDGGGSYNEQFF
DNA: TGTGCCAGCAGCCGCGATGGGGGAGGGTCCTACAATGAGCAGTTCTTC